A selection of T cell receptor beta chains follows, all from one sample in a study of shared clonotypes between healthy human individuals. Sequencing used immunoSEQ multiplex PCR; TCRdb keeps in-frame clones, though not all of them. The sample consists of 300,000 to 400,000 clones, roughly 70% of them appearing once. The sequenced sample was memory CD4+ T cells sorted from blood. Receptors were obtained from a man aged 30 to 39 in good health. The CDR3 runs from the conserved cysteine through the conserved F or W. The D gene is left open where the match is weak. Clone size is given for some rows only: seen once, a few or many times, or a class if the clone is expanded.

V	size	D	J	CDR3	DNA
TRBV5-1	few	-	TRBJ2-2	CASSLPGGYTGELFF	TGCGCCAGCAGCTTGCCGGGCGGGTACACCGGGGAGCTGTTTTTT
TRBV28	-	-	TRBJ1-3	CASSSGSQMNTIYF	TGTGCCAGCAGTTCAGGATCCCAGATGAACACCATATATTTT
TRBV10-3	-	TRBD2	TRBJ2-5	CAISESLAGGLETQYF	TGTGCCATCAGTGAGTCTTTAGCGGGAGGGCTTGAGACCCAGTACTTC
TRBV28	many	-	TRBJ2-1	CASSLVGIYNEQFF	TGTGCCAGCAGTTTGGTGGGGATCTACAATGAGCAGTTCTTC
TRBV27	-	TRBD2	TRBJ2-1	CASSTRTSVQFF	TGTGCCAGCAGTACCCGGACTAGCGTGCAGTTCTTC
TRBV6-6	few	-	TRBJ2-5	CASSYTGRLYQETQYF	TGTGCCAGCAGTTATACGGGACGGTTGTACCAAGAGACCCAGTACTTC
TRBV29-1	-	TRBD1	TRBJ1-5	CSVEKHTGGNGNQPQHF	TGCAGCGTTGAAAAACATACAGGGGGAAACGGCAATCAGCCCCAGCATTTT
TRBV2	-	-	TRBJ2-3	CASKGLDTQYF	TGTGCCAGCAAGGGTTTGGATACGCAGTATTTT
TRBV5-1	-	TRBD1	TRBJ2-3	CASSRGQPMHTQYF	TGCGCCAGCAGCAGGGGACAGCCAATGCATACGCAGTATTTT
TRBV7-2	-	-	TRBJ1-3	CASSLLSGNTIYF	TGTGCCAGCAGCCTTCTCTCTGGAAACACCATATATTTT
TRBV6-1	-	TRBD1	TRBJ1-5	CASSGIRDRGAFQPQHF	TGTGCCAGCAGTGGGATCCGGGACAGGGGGGCGTTTCAGCCCCAGCATTTT
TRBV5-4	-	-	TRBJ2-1	CASSLAWDLSGEQFF	TGTGCCAGCAGCTTGGCATGGGACTTAAGTGGTGAGCAGTTCTTC
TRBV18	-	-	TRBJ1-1	CASSPISRETRAEAFF	TGTGCCAGCTCACCTATCAGCAGGGAGACGCGCGCTGAAGCTTTCTTT
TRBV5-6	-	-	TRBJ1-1	CASSFDIRNTEAFF	TGTGCCAGCAGCTTCGACATACGGAACACTGAAGCTTTCTTT
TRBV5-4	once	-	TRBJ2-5	CASSREDRAETQYF	TGTGCCAGCAGCCGGGAGGACAGGGCCGAGACCCAGTACTTC
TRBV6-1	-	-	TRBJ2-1	CASTGAGSDEQFF	TGTGCCAGCACCGGGGCAGGTAGCGATGAGCAGTTCTTC
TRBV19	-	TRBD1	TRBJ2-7	CASSTPGGGKQYF	TGTGCCAGTAGTACCCCAGGGGGCGGCAAGCAGTACTTC
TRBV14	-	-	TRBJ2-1	CASSRTQLYNEQFF	TGTGCCAGCAGCCGTACACAACTCTACAATGAGCAGTTCTTC
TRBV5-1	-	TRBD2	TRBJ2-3	CASSLPSGSPDTQYF	TGCGCCAGCAGCTTACCTAGCGGGAGCCCAGATACGCAGTATTTT
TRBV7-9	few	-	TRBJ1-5	CASSLEQDSNQPQHF	TGTGCCAGCAGCTTAGAACAGGATAGCAATCAGCCCCAGCATTTT
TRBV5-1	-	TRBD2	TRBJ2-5	CASSLGLAGGMETQYF	TGCGCCAGCAGCTTAGGACTAGCGGGAGGTATGGAGACCCAGTACTTC
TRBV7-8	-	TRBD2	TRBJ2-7	CASSSGLAGYGPLDEQYF	TGTGCCAGCAGCTCCGGACTAGCGGGATACGGTCCCCTCGACGAGCAGTACTTC
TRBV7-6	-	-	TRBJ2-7	CASSLVDARGQGPHEQYF	TGTGCCAGCAGCTTAGTCGATGCGAGGGGCCAGGGGCCCCACGAGCAGTACTTC
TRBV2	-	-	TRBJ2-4	CASSEFIGLGAKNIQYF	TGTGCCAGCAGTGAATTTATCGGTTTGGGGGCCAAAAACATTCAGTACTTC
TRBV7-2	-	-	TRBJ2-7	CASSLEGLPSYEQYF	TGTGCCAGCAGCTTAGAAGGACTCCCTTCGTACGAGCAGTACTTC
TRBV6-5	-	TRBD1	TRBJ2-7	CASSYFTGGEQYF	TGTGCCAGCAGTTACTTTACAGGGGGCGAGCAGTACTTC
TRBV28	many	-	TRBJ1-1	CAILGQRDTEAFF	TGTGCCATACTAGGGCAGCGGGACACTGAAGCTTTCTTT
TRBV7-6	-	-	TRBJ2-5	CASSSIPGSQETQYF	TGTGCCAGCAGCTCGATTCCCGGTTCCCAAGAGACCCAGTACTTC
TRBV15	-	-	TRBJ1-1	CATSRDVGGLTEAFF	TGTGCCACCAGCAGAGATGTAGGGGGGCTCACTGAAGCTTTCTTT